Described below is a single T cell receptor beta chain sequence and its context. The material for each subset, its genomic DNA, was split evenly across several immunoSEQ plates. Per the authors' pipeline: Filtering differed, since immunoSEQ gave only junction sequences and no quality scores. Sequenced by immunoSEQ multiplex PCR; TCRdb stores in-frame clones only, minus some. V, J and clone size were drawn from that table, and D and trimming were deduced from the DNA. The table has 950,000 to 1,100,000 clones, 65% to 80% seen once. The entry originates in a study of shared clonotypes between healthy human individuals. V dropped 4 bases and J dropped 7; count of bases not matched to a gene: 4. Germline V gene lookup returns CDR1 SEHNR and CDR2 FQNEAQ (reference sequence). This CDR3 has 14 amino acids.

V and J are TRBV7-9 and TRBJ2-7, with 13 bases fitting TRBD2. The source material was memory CD4+ T cells sorted from blood. Subset: CD45RA-negative fraction. This TCR came from a man younger than 30 in good health. This CDR3 reads CASSSQGLAGEQYF. The CDR3 bases are TGTGCCAGCAGCTCGCAGGGACTAGCGGGGGAGCAGTACTTC.